This TCR beta chain appears in the sequencing data of a study of blood T cell repertoires in COVID-19. Original analysis: Estimation of nucleated cell counts was performed using reference gene primer amplification. Sequenced by immunoSEQ multiplex PCR; TCRdb stores in-frame clones only, minus some. That table supplies the V and J calls and clone size; D and trimming were determined from the DNA. The sample holds about 190,000 clones, about four fifths seen once. CDR3 length: 14 amino acids. Between the trimmed V and J ends, which lost 5 bases and 7 bases, there was a span of 15 bases. Germline V gives CDR1 MDHEN, CDR2 SYDVKM. Recruits, aged roughly 18 to 95 years, lived in some 25 US areas. Membership in each cohort depended on participant-reported clinical history. Recovered status applied to Cohort 3 donors who had two consecutive negative PCRs. It also applied to those with clearance or with symptom resolution.

The chain is built from TRBV28 and TRBJ1-5; D might be TRBD1 (5 bases). This TCR derives from a woman in her twenties or thirties who had recovered from COVID-19. Input material: PBMCs or T cells enriched from blood (not recorded which). DNA for the CDR3: TGTGCCAGCAGTCTAAACGGGGGTAAACAGCCCCAGCATTTT. As protein: CASSLNGGKQPQHF. The full variable domain, rest sourced from reference TRBV28 and TRBJ1-5, is DVKVTQSSRYLVKRTGEKVFLECVQDMDHENMFWYRQDPGLGLRLIYFSYDVKMKEKGDIPEGYSVSREKKERFSLILESASTNQTSMYLCASSLNGGKQPQHFGDGTRLSIL.